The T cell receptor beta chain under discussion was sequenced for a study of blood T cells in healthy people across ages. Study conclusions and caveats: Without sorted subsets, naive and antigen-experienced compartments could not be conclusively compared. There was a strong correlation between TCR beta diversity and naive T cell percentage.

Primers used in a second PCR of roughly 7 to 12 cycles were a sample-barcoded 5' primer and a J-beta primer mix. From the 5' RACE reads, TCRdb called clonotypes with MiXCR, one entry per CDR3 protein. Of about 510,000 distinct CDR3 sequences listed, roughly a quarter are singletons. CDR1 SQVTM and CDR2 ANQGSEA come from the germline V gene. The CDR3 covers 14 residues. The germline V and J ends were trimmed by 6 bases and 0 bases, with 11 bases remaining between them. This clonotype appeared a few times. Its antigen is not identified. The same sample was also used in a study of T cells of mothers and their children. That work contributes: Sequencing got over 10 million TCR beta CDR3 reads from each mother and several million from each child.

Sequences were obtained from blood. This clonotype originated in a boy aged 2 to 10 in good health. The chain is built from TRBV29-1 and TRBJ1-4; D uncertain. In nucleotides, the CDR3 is TGCAGCGTCGCGGGGAGGGCAACTAATGAAAAACTGTTTTTT. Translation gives CSVAGRATNEKLFF.